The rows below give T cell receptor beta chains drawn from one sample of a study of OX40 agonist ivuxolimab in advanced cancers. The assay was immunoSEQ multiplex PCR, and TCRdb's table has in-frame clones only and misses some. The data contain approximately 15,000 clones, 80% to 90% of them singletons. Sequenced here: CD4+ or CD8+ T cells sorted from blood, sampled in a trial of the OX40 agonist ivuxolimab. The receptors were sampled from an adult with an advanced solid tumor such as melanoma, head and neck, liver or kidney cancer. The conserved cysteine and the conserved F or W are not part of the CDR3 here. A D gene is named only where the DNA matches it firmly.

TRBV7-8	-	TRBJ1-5	ASSLAENQPQH
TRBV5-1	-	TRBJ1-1	ASSPINGAGVEAF
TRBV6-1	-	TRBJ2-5	ASRDRDGIQETQY
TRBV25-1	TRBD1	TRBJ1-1	ASGTGGLTEAF
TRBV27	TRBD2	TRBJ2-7	ASSSRTSGVSYEQY
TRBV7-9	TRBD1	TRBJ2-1	ASSQRWDRGAANEQF
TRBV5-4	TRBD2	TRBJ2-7	ASRSGLAGGPNEQY
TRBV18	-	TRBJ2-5	ASSPRGRQETQY
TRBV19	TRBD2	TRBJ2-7	ASSMAPVSGGRVSYEQY
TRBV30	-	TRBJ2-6	AWSDRSSGANVLT
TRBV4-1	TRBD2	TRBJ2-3	ASSQDPLAATDTQY
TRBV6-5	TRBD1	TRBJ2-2	ASRSTGRNTGELF
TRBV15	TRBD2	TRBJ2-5	ATSRETSGRETQY
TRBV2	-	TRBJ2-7	ASSERTGHEQY
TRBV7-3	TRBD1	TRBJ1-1	ASSRTGTGAEAF
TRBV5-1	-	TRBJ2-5	ASSLEGRGEETQY
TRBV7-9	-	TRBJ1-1	ASSLSTGNTEAF
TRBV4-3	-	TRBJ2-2	ASSQVISNTGELF
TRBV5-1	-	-	ASSFMGAAYEQY
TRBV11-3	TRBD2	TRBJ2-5	ASSFGQRELETQY
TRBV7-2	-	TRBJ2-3	ASSAQGGPADTQY
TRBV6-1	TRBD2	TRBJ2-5	ASSPAGTQETQY
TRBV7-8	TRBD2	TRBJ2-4	ASSPSRTSVAKNIQY
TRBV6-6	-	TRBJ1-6	ASSYNPQGSPLH
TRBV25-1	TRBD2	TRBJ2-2	ASSEPGLGNTGELF
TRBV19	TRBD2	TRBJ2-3	ASSLAGSTDTQY
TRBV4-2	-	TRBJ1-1	ASSQEAANTEAF
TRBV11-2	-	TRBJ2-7	ASSLPGVMTPYEQY
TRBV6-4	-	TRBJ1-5	ASSNVGNRFNQPQH
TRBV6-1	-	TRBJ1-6	ASTTEIGNSPLH
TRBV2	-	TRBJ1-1	ASKPTGRNTEAF
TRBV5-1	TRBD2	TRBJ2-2	ASSLREGSNTGELF
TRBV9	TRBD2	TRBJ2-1	ASSPSGYYNEQF
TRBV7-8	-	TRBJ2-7	ASSLGRGGEQY
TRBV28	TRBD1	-	ASSAGGASYEQY
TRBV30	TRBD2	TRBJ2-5	AWKSGGSPQETQY
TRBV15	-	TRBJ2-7	ATSIGLESSYEQY
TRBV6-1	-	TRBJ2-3	ASKGLDTDTQY
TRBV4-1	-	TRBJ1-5	ASSQVGYNQPQH
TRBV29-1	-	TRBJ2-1	SVEDHEGRQF
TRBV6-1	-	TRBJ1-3	ASSEAGLGNTIY
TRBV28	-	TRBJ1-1	ASTPLWGALNTEAF
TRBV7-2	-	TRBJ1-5	ASSFRTVYSNQPQH
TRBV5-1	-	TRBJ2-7	ASSLDGAYEQY
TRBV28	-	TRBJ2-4	ASSLWGTRKNIQY
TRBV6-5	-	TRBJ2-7	ASSSGPNFSYEQY
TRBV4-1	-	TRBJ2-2	ASSRTVTAAGELF
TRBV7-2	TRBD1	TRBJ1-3	ASSPRESGQDFRNIIY
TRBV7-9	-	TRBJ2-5	ASSPIGRGLKETQY
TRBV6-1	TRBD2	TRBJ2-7	ASSGAGLADYEQY
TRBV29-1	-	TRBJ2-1	SYEGGRSYNEQF
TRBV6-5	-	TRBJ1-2	ASLDITNYGYT
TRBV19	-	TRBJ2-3	GSRGTDTQY